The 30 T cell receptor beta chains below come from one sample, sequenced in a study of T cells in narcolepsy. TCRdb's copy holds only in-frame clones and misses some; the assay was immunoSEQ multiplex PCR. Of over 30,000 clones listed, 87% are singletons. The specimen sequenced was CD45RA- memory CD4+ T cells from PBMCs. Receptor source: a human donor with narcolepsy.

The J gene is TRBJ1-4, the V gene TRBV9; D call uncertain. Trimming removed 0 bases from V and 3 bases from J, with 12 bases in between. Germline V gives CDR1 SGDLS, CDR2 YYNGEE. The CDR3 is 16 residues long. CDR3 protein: CASSVGGRLANEKLFF. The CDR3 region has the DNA TGTGCCAGCAGCGTAGGCGGAAGGCTGGCTAATGAAAAACTGTTTTTT.

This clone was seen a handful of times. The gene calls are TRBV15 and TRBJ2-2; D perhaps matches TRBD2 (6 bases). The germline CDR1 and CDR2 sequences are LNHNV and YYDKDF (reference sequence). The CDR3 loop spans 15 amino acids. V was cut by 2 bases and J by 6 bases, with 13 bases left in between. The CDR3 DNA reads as TGTGCCACCAGCAGAAACGCGGGGCTGGCCGGGGAGCTGTTTTTT. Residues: CATSRNAGLAGELFF.

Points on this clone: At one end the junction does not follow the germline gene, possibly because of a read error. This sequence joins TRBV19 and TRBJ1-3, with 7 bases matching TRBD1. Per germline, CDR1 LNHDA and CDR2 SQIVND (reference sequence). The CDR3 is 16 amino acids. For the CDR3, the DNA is TGTGCCAGTAGTCCCAGGGGGGGTCGCTCTGGAAACGCCATATATTTT. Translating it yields CASSPRGGRSGNAIYF.

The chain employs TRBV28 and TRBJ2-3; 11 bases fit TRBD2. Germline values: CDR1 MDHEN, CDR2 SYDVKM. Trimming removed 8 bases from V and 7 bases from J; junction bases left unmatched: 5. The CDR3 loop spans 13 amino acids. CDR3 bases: TGTGCCAGCTCTAGCGGGGGGATAAATACGCAGTATTTT. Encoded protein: CASSSGGINTQYF.

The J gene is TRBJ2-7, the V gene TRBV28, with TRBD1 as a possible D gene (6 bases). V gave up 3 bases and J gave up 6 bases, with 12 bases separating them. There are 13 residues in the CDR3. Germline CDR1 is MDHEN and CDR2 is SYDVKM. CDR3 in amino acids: CASSFEDSLEQYF. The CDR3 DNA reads TGTGCCAGCAGTTTCGAGGACAGCCTCGAGCAGTACTTC.

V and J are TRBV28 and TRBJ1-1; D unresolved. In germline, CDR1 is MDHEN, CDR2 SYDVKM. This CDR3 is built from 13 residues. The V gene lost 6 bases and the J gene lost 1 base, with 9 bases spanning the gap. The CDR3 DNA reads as TGTGCCAGCAGCTTACTAGCGAACACTGAAGCTTTCTTT. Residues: CASSLLANTEAFF.

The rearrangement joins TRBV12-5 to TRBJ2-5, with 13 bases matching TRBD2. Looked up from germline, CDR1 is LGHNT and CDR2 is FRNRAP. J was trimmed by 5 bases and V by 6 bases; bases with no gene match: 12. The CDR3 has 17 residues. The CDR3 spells CASGRTSGGNRVETQYF. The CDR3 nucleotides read TGTGCTAGTGGAAGGACTAGCGGGGGAAACCGGGTGGAGACCCAGTACTTC. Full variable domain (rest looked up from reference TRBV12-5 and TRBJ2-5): DARVTQTPRHKVTEMGQEVTMRCQPILGHNTVFWYRQTMMQGLELLAYFRNRAPLDDSGMPKDRFSAEMPDATLATLKIQPSEPRDSAVYFCASGRTSGGNRVETQYFGPGTRLLVL.

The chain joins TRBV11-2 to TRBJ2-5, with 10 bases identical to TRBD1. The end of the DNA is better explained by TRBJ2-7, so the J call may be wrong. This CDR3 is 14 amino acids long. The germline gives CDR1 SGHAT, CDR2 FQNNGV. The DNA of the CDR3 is TGTGCCAGCAGAAGGACAGGGGGGACCTACGAGCAGTACTTC. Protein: CASRRTGGTYEQYF.

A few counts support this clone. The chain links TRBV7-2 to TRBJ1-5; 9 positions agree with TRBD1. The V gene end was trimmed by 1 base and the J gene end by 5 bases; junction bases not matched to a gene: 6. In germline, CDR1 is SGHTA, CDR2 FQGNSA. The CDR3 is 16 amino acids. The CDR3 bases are TGTGCCAGCAGCTTAGACAGGGGGCGTATGGATCAGCCCCAGCATTTT. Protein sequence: CASSLDRGRMDQPQHF. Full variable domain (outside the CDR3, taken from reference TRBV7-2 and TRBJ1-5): GAGVSQSPSNKVTEKGKDVELRCDPISGHTALYWYRQSLGQGLEFLIYFQGNSAPDKSGLPSDRFSAERTGGSVSTLTIQRTQQEDSAVYLCASSLDRGRMDQPQHFGDGTRLSIL.

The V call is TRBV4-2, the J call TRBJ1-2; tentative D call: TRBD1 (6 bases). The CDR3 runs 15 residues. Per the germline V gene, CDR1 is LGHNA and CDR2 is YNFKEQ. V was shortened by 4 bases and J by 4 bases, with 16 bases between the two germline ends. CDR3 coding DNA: TGTGCCAGCAGCCTTCGGGACATCGGGGGCTATGGCTACACCTTC. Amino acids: CASSLRDIGGYGYTF.

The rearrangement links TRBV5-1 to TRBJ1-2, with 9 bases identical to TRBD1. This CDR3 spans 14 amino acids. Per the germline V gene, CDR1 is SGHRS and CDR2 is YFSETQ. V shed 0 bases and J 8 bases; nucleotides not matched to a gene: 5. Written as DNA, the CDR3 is TGCGCCAGCAGCTTGGAGGGACAGGGAAAAGGCTACACCTTC. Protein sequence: CASSLEGQGKGYTF.

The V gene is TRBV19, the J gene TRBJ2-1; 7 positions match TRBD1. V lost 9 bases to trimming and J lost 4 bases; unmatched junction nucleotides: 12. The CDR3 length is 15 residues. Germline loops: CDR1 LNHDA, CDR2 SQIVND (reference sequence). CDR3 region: CASATDRDPYNEQFF. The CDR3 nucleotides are TGTGCCAGCGCAACCGACAGGGATCCGTACAATGAGCAGTTCTTC.

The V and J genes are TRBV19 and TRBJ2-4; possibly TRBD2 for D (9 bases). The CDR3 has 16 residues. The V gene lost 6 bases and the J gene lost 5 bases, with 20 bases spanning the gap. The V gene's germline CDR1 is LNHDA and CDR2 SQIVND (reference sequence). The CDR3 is CASRKAGGGRENIQYF. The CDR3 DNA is TGTGCCAGTAGGAAGGCAGGGGGCGGGAGGGAAAACATTCAGTACTTC.

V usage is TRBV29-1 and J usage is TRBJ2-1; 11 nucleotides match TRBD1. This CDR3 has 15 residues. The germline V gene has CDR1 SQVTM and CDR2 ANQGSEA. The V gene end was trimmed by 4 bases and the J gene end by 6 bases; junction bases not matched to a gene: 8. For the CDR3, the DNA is TGCAGCGTTGTCCCCGGGACAGGGGGGTTCAATGAGCAGTTCTTC. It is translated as CSVVPGTGGFNEQFF.

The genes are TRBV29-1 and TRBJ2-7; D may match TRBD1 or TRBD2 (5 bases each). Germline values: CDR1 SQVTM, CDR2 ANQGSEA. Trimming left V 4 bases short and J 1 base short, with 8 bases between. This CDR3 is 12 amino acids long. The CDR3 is CSVGDGSYEQYF. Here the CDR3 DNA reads TGCAGCGTTGGGGACGGATCCTACGAGCAGTACTTC.

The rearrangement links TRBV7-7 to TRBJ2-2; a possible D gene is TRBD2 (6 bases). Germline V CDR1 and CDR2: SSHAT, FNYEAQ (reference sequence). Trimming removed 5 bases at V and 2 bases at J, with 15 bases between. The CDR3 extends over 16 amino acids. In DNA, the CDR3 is TGTGCCAGCAGCCCCTCCTACGGGGGAAACACCGGGGAGCTGTTTTTT. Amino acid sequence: CASSPSYGGNTGELFF. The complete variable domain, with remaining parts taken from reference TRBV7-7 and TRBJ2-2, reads GAGVSQSPRYKVTKRGQDVTLRCDPISSHATLYWYQQALGQGPEFLTYFNYEAQPDKSGLPSDRFSAERPEGSISTLTIQRTEQRDSAMYRCASSPSYGGNTGELFFGEGSRLTVL.

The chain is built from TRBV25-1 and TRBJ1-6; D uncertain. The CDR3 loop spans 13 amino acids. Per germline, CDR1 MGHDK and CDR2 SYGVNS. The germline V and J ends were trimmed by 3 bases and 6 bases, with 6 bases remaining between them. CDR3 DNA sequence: TGTGCCAGCAGTGAGCAGACTAATTCACCCCTCCACTTT. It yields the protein CASSEQTNSPLHF.

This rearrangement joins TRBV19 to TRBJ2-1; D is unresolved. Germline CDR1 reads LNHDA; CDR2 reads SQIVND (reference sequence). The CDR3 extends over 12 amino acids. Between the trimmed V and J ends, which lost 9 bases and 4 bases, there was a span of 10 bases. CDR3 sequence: CASCRQYNEQFF. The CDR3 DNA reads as TGTGCCAGCTGTCGTCAATACAATGAGCAGTTCTTC.

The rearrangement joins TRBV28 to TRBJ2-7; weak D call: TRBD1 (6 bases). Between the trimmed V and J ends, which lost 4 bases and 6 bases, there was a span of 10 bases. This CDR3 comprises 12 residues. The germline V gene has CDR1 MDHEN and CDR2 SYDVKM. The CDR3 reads CASSSGHREQYF. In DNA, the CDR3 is TGTGCCAGCAGTTCGGGACACCGCGAGCAGTACTTC.

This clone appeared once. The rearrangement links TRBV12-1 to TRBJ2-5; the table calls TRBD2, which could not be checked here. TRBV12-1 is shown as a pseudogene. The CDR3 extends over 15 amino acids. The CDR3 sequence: CASSCERGGHETQYF. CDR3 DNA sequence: TGTGCCAGCAGCTGCGAGCGGGGGGGGCACGAGACCCAGTACTTC.

The CDR3 protein is CASSSIAEDTQYF. CDR3 coding DNA: TGTGCCAGCAGTTCGATAGCGGAAGATACGCAGTATTTT. The genes are TRBV27 and TRBJ2-3; possible D gene TRBD2, 6 bases. CDR1 is MNHEY, CDR2 SMNVEV, per germline (reference sequence). The CDR3 has 13 residues. With 4 bases removed from V and 5 bases from J, the gap between germline ends came to 10 bases.

The CDR3 DNA is TGTGCCAGTAAGGGGTGGACTGAAGCTTTCTTT. Translation gives CASKGWTEAFF. The genes are TRBV19 and TRBJ1-1, with TRBD1 as a possible D gene (5 bases). This CDR3 has 11 residues. Per germline, CDR1 LNHDA and CDR2 SQIVND (reference sequence). V gave up 7 bases and J gave up 5 bases, with 8 bases separating them. Supplemented by reference TRBV19 and TRBJ1-1, the full variable domain reads DGGITQSPKYLFRKEGQNVTLSCEQNLNHDAMYWYRQDPGQGLRLIYYSQIVNDFQKGDIAEGYSVSREKKESFPLTVTSAQKNPTAFYLCASKGWTEAFFGQGTRLTVV.

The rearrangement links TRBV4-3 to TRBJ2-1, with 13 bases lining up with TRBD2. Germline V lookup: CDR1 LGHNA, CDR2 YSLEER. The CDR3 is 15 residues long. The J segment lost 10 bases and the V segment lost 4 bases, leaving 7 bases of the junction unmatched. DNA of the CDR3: TGCGCCAGCAGCCTACTAGCGGGGGGGCCTAGCGAGCAGTTCTTC. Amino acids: CASSLLAGGPSEQFF.

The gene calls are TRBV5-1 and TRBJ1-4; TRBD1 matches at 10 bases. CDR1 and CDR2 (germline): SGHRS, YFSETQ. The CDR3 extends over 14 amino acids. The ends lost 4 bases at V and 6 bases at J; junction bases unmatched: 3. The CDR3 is CASSEGTGDEKLFF. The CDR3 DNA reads TGCGCCAGCAGCGAAGGGACAGGGGATGAAAAACTGTTTTTT.

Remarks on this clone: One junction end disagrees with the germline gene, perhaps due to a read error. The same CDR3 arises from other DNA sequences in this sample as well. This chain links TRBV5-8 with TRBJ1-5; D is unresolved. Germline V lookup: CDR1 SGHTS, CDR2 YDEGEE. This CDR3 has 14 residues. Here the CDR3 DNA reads TGTGCCAGCAGCTTGGGTGAAGGAATAGAGCCTCAGCATTTT. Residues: CASSLGEGIEPQHF.

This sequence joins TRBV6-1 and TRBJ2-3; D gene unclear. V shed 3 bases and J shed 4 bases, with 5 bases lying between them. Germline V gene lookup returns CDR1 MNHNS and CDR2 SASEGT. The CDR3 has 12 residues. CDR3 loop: CASSDRADTQYF. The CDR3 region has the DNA TGTGCCAGCAGTGACCGCGCAGATACGCAGTATTTT.

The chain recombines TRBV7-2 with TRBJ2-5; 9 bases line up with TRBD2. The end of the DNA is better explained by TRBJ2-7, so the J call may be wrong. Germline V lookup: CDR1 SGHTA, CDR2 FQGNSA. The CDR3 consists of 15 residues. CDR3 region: CASSPGRGGTYEQYF. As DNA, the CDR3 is TGTGCCAGCAGCCCCGGGCGGGGGGGAACCTACGAGCAGTACTTC.

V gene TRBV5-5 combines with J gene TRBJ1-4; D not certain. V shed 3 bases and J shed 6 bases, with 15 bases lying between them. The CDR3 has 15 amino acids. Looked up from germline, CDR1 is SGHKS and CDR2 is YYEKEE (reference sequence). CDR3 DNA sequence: TGTGCCAGCAGCTCGTCGGATGGTTATTATGAAAAACTGTTTTTT. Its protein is CASSSSDGYYEKLFF.

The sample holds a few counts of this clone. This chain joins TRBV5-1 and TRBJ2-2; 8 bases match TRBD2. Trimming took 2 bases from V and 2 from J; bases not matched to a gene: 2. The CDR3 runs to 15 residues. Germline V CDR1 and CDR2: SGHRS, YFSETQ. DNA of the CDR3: TGCGCCAGCAGCTTACTAGCGGTTAACACCGGGGAGCTGTTTTTT. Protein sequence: CASSLLAVNTGELFF.

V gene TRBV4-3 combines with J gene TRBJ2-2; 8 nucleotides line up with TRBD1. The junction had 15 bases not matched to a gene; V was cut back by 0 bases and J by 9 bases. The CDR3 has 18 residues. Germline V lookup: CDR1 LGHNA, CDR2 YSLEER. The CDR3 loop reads CASSQDAFGQGAYRELFF. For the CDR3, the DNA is TGCGCCAGCAGCCAAGATGCGTTTGGGCAGGGGGCTTACCGGGAGCTGTTTTTT.